One sample yielded the 2 T cell receptor beta chains listed below, sequenced in a study of Graves' ophthalmopathy and Graves' hyperthyroidism. RNA transcripts provided the template for amplifying TCR beta CDR3 regions. Following a first-round RT-PCR that used HTBI primers, a second-round multiplex PCR was carried out. TCRdb reprocessed the multiplex PCR reads via MiXCR and lists one record per CDR3 protein. This sample has 680,000 or so distinct CDR3 sequences; approximately 21% occur once, and the top ten carry more than 5.5%. The sample consisted of peripheral blood. The source is a woman aged 18-29 years with stable Graves' hyperthyroidism. Some clones in this sample may be carry-over from other donors' samples.

This clonotype was counted at least ten times. The chain links TRBV14 to TRBJ1-6; a weak D match, TRBD1 (6 bases). The V gene's germline CDR1 is SGHDN and CDR2 FVKESK. V gave up 3 bases and J gave up 9 bases, with 12 bases separating them. This CDR3 region has 14 residues. For the CDR3, the DNA is TGTGCCAGCAGCCAGGCCAGGGGAGTTTCACCCCTCCACTTT. It is translated as CASSQARGVSPLHF. Complete variable domain (other parts from reference TRBV14 and TRBJ1-6): EAGVTQFPSHSVIEKGQTVTLRCDPISGHDNLYWYRRVMGKEIKFLLHFVKESKQDESGMPNNRFLAERTGGTYSTLKVQPAELEDSGVYFCASSQARGVSPLHFGNGTRLTVT.

This clonotype was picked up many times. This sequence joins TRBV9 and TRBJ1-3; a possible D gene is TRBD1 (6 bases). V lost 4 bases to trimming and J lost 4 bases, with 12 bases between them. Germline CDR1 and CDR2: SGDLS and YYNGEE. CDR3 length equals 14 residues. The CDR3 sequence: CASSPGQSGNTIYF. The CDR3 DNA reads as TGTGCCAGCAGCCCAGGACAGTCCGGAAACACCATATATTTT.